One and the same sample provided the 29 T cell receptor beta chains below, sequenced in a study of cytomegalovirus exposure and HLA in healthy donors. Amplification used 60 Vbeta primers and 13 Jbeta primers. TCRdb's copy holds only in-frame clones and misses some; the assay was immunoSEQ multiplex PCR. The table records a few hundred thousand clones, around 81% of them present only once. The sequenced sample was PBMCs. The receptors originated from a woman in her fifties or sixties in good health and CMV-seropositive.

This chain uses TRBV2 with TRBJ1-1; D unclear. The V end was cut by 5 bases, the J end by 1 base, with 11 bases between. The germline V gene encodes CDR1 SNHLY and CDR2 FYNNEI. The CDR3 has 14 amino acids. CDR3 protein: CASSFVSPNTEAFF. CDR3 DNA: TGTGCCAGCAGTTTCGTAAGCCCGAACACTGAAGCTTTCTTT.

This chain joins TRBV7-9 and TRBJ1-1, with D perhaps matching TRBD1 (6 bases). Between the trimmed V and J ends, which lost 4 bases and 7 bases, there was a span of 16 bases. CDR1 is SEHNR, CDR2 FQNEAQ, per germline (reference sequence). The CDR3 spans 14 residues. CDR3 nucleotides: TGTGCCAGCAGCTCCTTAAAGGGACACCGTGAAGCTTTCTTT. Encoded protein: CASSSLKGHREAFF. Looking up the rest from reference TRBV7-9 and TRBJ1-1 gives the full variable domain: DTGVSQNPRHKITKRGQNVTFRCDPISEHNRLYWYRQTLGQGPEFLTYFQNEAQLEKSRLLSDRFSAERPKGSFSTLEIQRTEQGDSAMYLCASSSLKGHREAFFGQGTRLTVV.

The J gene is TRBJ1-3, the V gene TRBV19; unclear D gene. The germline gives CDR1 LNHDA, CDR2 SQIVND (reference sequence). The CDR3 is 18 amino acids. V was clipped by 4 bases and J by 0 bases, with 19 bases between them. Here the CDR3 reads CASSKPTFRIGSGNTIYF. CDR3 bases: TGTGCCAGTAGTAAGCCCACGTTCAGGATCGGCTCTGGAAACACCATATATTTT.

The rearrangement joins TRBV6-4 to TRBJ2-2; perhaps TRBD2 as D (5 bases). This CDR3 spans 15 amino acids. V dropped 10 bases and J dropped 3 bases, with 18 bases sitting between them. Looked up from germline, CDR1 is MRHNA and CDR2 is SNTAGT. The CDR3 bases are TGTGCCACCCTAAACCGGACGAGGGACACCGGGGAGCTGTTTTTT. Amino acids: CATLNRTRDTGELFF.

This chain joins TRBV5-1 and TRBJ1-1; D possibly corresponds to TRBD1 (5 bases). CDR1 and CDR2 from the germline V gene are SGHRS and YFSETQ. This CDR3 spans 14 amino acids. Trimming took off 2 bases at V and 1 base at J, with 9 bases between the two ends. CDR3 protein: CASSLAQGNTEAFF. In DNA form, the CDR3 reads TGCGCCAGCAGCTTAGCCCAGGGGAACACTGAAGCTTTCTTT.

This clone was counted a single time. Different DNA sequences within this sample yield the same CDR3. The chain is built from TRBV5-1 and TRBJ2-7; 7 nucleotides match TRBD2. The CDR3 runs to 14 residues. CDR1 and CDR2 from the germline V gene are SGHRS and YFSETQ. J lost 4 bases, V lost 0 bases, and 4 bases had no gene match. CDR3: CASSLVGGGYEQYF. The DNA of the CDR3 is TGCGCCAGCAGCTTGGTAGGCGGGGGTTACGAGCAGTACTTC.

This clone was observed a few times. CDR3 sequence: CASTSGRLHEQYF. CDR3 in DNA: TGTGCCAGCACTAGCGGGAGGCTCCACGAGCAGTACTTC. The chain has TRBV6-5 and TRBJ2-7; TRBD2 matches 11 bases. With 7 bases clipped from V and 5 bases from J, the junction kept 4 bases outside the gene matches. The CDR3 sequence is 13 residues long. Germline values: CDR1 MNHEY, CDR2 SVGAGI.

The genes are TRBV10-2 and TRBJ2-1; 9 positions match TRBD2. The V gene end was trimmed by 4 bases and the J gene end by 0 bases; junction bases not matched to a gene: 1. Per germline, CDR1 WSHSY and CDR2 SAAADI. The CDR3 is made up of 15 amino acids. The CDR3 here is CASSGLADSYNEQFF. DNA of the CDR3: TGCGCCAGCAGTGGACTAGCGGACTCCTACAATGAGCAGTTCTTC.

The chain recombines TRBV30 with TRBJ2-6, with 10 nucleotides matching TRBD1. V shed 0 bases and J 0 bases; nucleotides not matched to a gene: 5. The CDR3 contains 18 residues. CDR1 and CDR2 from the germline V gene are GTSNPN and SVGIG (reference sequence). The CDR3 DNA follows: TGTGCCTGGAGTGTTATTTGGACAGGGGGCTCTGGGGCCAACGTCCTGACTTTC. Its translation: CAWSVIWTGGSGANVLTF.

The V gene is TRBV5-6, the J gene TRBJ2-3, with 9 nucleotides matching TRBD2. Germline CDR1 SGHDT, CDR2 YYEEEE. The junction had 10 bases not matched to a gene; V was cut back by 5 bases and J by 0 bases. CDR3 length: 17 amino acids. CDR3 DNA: TGTGCCAGCAGTTTTAGACTAGCGGCCACTAGCACAGATACGCAGTATTTT. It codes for CASSFRLAATSTDTQYF.

The CDR3 DNA reads as TGCGCCAGCAGCTTGGCCGAGGCTAGCTGGAATGAGCAGTTCTTC. Encoded protein: CASSLAEASWNEQFF. The chain is built from TRBV5-1 and TRBJ2-1; D perhaps matches TRBD2 (5 bases). This CDR3 has 15 residues. CDR1 is SGHRS and CDR2 is YFSETQ in the germline V gene. V was clipped by 0 bases and J by 7 bases, with 14 bases between them.

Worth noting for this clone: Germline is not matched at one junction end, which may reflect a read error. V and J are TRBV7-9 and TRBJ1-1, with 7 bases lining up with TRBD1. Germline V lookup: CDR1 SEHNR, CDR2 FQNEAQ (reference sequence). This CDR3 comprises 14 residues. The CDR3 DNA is TGTTCCAGCAGCTTCTTGCAGGGGGACACTGAAGCTTTCTTT. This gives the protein CSSSFLQGDTEAFF.

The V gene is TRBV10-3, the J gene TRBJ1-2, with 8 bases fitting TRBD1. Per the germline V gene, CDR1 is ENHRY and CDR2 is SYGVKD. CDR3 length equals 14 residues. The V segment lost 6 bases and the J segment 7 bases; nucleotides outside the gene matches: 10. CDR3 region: CAIRSTGARSGYTF. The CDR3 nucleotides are TGTGCCATCAGGTCGACAGGGGCTCGCAGTGGCTACACCTTC.

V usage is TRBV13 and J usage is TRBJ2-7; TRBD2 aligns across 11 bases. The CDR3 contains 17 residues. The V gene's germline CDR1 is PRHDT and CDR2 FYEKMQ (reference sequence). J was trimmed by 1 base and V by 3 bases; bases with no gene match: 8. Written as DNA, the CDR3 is TGTGCCAGCAGCTTGGCTAGCGGGAGGCATTGGTCCTACGAGCAGTACTTC. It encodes CASSLASGRHWSYEQYF.

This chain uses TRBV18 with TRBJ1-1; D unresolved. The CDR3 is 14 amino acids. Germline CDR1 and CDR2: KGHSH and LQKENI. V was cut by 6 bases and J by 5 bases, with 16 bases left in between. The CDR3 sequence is CASSPTFSGTEAFF. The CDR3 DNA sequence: TGTGCCAGCTCCCCTACTTTCTCGGGGACTGAAGCTTTCTTT.

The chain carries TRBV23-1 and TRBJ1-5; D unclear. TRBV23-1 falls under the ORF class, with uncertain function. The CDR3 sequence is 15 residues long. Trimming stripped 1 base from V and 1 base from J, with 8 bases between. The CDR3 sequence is CASSQLRESNQPQHF. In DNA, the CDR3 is TGCGCCAGCAGTCAATTGAGGGAGAGCAATCAGCCCCAGCATTTT.

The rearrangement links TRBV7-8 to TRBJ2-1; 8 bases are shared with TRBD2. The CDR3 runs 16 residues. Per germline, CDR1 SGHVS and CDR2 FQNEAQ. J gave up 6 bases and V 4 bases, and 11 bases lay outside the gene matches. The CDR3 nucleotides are TGTGCCAGCAGCTCCCATGGGGCGGGAGGTTCCAATGAGCAGTTCTTC. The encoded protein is CASSSHGAGGSNEQFF. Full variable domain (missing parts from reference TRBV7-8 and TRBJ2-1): GAGVSQSPRYKVAKRGQDVALRCDPISGHVSLFWYQQALGQGPEFLTYFQNEAQLDKSGLPSDRFFAERPEGSVSTLKIQRTQQEDSAVYLCASSSHGAGGSNEQFFGPGTRLTVL.

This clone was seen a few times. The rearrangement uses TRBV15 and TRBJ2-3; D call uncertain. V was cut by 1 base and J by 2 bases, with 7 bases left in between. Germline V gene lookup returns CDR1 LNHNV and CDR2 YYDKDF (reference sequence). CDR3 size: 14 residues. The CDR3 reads CATSRGGFTDTQYF. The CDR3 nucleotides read TGTGCCACCAGCAGAGGAGGATTCACAGATACGCAGTATTTT.

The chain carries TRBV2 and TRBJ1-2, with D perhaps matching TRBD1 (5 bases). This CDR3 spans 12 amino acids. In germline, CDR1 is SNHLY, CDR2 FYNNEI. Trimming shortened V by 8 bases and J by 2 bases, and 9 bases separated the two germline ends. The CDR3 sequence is CASDSGNYGYTF. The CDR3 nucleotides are TGTGCCAGCGACTCAGGGAACTATGGCTACACCTTC.

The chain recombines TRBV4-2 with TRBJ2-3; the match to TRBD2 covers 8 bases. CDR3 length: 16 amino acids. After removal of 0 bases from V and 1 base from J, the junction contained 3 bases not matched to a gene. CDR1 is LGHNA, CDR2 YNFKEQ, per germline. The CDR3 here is CASSQDPGRGTDTQYF. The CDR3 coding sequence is TGTGCCAGCAGCCAAGATCCCGGGAGGGGCACAGATACGCAGTATTTT.

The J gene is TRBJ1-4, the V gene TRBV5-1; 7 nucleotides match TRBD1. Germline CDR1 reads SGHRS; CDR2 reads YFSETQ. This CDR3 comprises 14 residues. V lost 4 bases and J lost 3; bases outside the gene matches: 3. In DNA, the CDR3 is TGCGCCAGCAGCCGGCAGGGGGCTAATGAAAAACTGTTTTTT. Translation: CASSRQGANEKLFF.

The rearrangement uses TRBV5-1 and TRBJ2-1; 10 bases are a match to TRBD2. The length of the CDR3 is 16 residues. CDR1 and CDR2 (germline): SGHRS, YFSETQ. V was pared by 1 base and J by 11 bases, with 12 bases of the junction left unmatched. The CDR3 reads CASSLTGTSEYGKQFF. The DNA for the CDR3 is TGCGCCAGCAGCTTGACCGGGACTAGCGAGTATGGTAAGCAGTTCTTC.

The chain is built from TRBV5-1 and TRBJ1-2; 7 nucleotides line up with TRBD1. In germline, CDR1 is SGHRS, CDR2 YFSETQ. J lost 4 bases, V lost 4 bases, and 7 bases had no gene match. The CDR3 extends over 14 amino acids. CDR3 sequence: CASSVGTAAYGYTF. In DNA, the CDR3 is TGCGCCAGCAGCGTCGGGACAGCGGCCTATGGCTACACCTTC.

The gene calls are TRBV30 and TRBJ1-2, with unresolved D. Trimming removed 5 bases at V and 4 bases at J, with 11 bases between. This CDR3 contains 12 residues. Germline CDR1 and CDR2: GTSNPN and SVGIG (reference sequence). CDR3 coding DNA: TGTGCCTGGTATTTTTGGGCCTATGGCTACACCTTC. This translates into CAWYFWAYGYTF.

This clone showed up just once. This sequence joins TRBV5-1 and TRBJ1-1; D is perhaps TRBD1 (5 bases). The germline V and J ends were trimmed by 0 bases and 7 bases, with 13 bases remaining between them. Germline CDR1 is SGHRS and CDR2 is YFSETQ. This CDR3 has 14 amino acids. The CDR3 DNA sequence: TGCGCCAGCAGCTTGGATGGGGGGGAGGGTGAAGCTTTCTTT. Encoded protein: CASSLDGGEGEAFF.

The CDR3 here is CASSQEFAGGPVPDTQYF. In nucleotides, the CDR3 is TGTGCCAGCAGCCAAGAATTTGCGGGAGGGCCCGTTCCAGATACGCAGTATTTT. The V and J genes are TRBV4-2 and TRBJ2-3, with 9 bases that match TRBD2. Germline values: CDR1 LGHNA, CDR2 YNFKEQ. V shed 0 bases, J shed 4 bases, and the junction held 11 bases outside the gene matches. This CDR3 comprises 18 residues.

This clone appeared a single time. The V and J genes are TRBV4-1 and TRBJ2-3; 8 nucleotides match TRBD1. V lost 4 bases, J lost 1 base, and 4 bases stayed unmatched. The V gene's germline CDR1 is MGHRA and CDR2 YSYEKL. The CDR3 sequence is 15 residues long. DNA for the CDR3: TGCGCCAGCAGCCTCATGGGACAGGGCACAGATACGCAGTATTTT. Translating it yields CASSLMGQGTDTQYF.

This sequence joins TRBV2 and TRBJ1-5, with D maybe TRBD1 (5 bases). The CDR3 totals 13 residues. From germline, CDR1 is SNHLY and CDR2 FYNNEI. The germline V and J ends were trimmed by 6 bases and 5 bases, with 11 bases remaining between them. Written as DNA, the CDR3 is TGTGCCAGCAGGCTTCTAGGGGATCAGCCCCAGCATTTT. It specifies CASRLLGDQPQHF.

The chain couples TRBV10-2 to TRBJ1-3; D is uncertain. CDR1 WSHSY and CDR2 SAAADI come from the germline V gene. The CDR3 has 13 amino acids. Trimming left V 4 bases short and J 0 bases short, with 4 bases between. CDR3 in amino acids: CASSGRSGNTIYF. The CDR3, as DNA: TGCGCCAGCAGTGGTCGCTCTGGAAACACCATATATTTT.